The clone carrying this T cell receptor beta chain has just a few counts. The sorted Tregs were CD4+CD25+CD127-/low cells. V was clipped by 4 bases and J by 3 bases, with 10 bases between them. Looked up from germline, CDR1 is MNHNY and CDR2 is SVGAGI (reference sequence). CDR3 size: 14 residues. Each CDR3 protein is one row after TCRdb ran MiXCR on the 5' RACE reads. The table lists about 43,000 distinct CDR3 sequences, around a fifth of them singletons. Sequenced sample: Tregs sorted from a lymph node. This TCR was sampled from a female donor with breast cancer. The chain recombines TRBV6-6 with TRBJ1-3; D might be TRBD1 (5 bases). CDR3 in amino acids: CASSSQGYGNTIYF. CDR3 bases: TGTGCCAGCAGTTCCCAGGGTTATGGAAACACCATATATTTT.